This T cell receptor (beta chain) was recovered during a study of blood T cell repertoires in COVID-19. Whole-study context: The samples span acute and convalescent COVID-19 from the United States, Italy and Spain. T cells, B-cell-depleted T cells, or PBMCs supplied cDNA or gDNA.

Recruited during active infection, patients (from Seattle) were subsequently followed longitudinally. In the authors' methods: Reference gene primer amplification yielded estimated nucleated cell counts. Clones were sequenced by immunoSEQ multiplex PCR, and TCRdb holds only the in-frame ones, with some missing. The V and J calls and clone size come from that table; D and trimming were worked out from the DNA. The sample includes nearly 250,000 clones, 86% of them seen just once. The sequence came from a woman of 80 years or more with COVID-19, enrolled during active disease. Sequencing input: peripheral blood.

This CDR3 reads CASSSWTVPETQYF. Written as DNA, the CDR3 is TGTGCCAGCAGTTCCTGGACAGTTCCAGAGACCCAGTACTTC. The chain uses TRBV6-5 and TRBJ2-5; maybe TRBD1 (6 bases). V lost 4 bases and J lost 4, with 13 bases in between. The CDR3 is 14 residues long. CDR1 is MNHEY and CDR2 is SVGAGI in the germline V gene.